The sequence of this T cell receptor (beta chain) was determined in a study of T-cell reconstitution after alpha-beta-depleted transplantation in children. This clonotype was detected ten times or more. The antigen is not known. For TCRbeta, the library was prepared with unique molecular identifiers. TCRdb reprocessed the PCR reads via MiXCR and lists one record per CDR3 protein. The sample has about 300,000 distinct CDR3 sequences, over 7.5% seen once. This CDR3 has 12 residues. Per germline, CDR1 MNHEY and CDR2 SVGEGT. The V end lost 4 bases, the J end lost 5 bases, and 8 bases lay between the germline ends. The study, taken as a whole, reports: From newly produced T cells came most of the T-cell counts and diversity one year after transplant. Several hundred expanded graft clones reportedly gave rise to the alpha-beta T cells present about two months after transplant. TCRbeta diversity was high at day 60 in some patients (a result of surviving recipient T cells and thymic progenitors).

The genes are TRBV6-2 or TRBV6-3 and TRBJ2-5; the D is unclear. The specimen was peripheral blood, collected 360 days after TCRalphabeta/CD19-depleted stem cell transplant. This receptor was identified in a female patient aged 2-10 years who had a stem cell transplant for Fanconi anemia, so the T cells may come from the graft donor. The CDR3 here is CASSWWWETQYF. DNA for the CDR3: TGTGCCAGCAGTTGGTGGTGGGAGACCCAGTACTTC.